This record looks at one TCR beta chain sequence and its context. A read error may produce the germline difference seen at one junction end. This record belongs to a study of T cell responses to AZD1222 COVID-19 vaccine. TCRdb keeps only in-frame clones here, not all; method: immunoSEQ multiplex PCR. This repertoire shows about 140,000 clones, 92% found once; its top ten account for about a tenth. The CDR3 sequence is 13 residues long. Per the germline V gene, CDR1 is GTSNPN and CDR2 is SVGIG (reference sequence). The source material was peripheral blood, sampled 28 days after the second AZD1222 dose. This receptor was identified in an adult who received the AZD1222 COVID-19 vaccine. The rearrangement links TRBV30 to TRBJ2-3, with TRBD1 matching over 7 bases. The CDR3: CAWSVGTTQGPFF. The CDR3 nucleotides are TGTGCCTGGAGTGTAGGAACTACACAGGGGCCTTTTTTT.